What follows are 22 T cell receptor beta chains derived from one specimen sequenced in a study of blood T cell repertoires in COVID-19. Sequencing used immunoSEQ multiplex PCR; TCRdb keeps in-frame clones, though not all of them. The top ten hold approximately 12% of the sample, which has 250,000 to 300,000 clones, roughly 90% seen once. Sequences were obtained from peripheral blood. Receptors originate from a woman aged 55-75 years with acute or convalescent COVID-19.

This clone appeared a few times. The J gene is TRBJ1-5, the V gene TRBV18, with TRBD1 matching 7 bases. The germline CDR1 and CDR2 sequences are KGHSH and LQKENI. There are 15 residues in the CDR3. V shed 6 bases and J 3 bases; nucleotides not matched to a gene: 8. For the CDR3, the DNA is TGTGCCAGCTCGGCCGGGACAGCAAACAATCAGCCCCAGCATTTT. Translation gives CASSAGTANNQPQHF.

The chain recombines TRBV5-1 with TRBJ1-1, with D possibly matching TRBD1 (5 bases). Trimming cost V 3 bases and J 1 base, with 7 bases left between them. The V gene's germline CDR1 is SGHRS and CDR2 YFSETQ. This CDR3 comprises 13 residues. In DNA form, the CDR3 reads TGCGCCAGCAGCTCCAGGGAGAACACTGAAGCTTTCTTT. Translated, it gives CASSSRENTEAFF.

V is TRBV11-2 and J is TRBJ2-5; TRBD2 matches at 8 bases. The V and J ends lost 1 base and 5 bases, in that order; junction bases with no gene match: 9. This CDR3 is built from 16 residues. The germline gives CDR1 SGHAT, CDR2 FQNNGV. CDR3 coding DNA: TGTGCCAGCAGCTTAGGGATAGCGGGAAAAGCGGAGACCCAGTACTTC. Amino acids: CASSLGIAGKAETQYF.

This clone was recorded only once. The chain carries TRBV28 and TRBJ1-6; 9 bases line up with TRBD1. The CDR3 covers 15 residues. The germline gives CDR1 MDHEN, CDR2 SYDVKM. V lost 5 bases to trimming and J lost 9 bases; unmatched junction nucleotides: 8. CDR3 DNA sequence: TGTGCCAGCAGTCTCCCGGGACAGGGACGTTCACCCCTCCACTTT. Protein: CASSLPGQGRSPLHF.

The chain joins TRBV11-3 to TRBJ2-1; 12 nucleotides match TRBD2. V lost 4 bases and J lost 7; bases outside the gene matches: 5. The CDR3 contains 15 residues. The germline gives CDR1 SGHNT, CDR2 YENEEA. The DNA for the CDR3 is TGTGCCAGCAGCTCCCTAGCGGGGGGGCTAAATGAGCAGTTCTTC. Protein sequence: CASSSLAGGLNEQFF.

The chain employs TRBV24-1 and TRBJ1-1; TRBD1 aligns across 12 bases. V shed 2 bases and J 4 bases; nucleotides not matched to a gene: 4. This CDR3 region has 16 residues. Germline V lookup: CDR1 KGHDR, CDR2 SFDVKD. CDR3 sequence (DNA): TGTGCCACCAGTGATTCCGGGACAGGGGGCGGCACTGAAGCTTTCTTT. Protein product: CATSDSGTGGGTEAFF.

The J gene is TRBJ2-1, the V gene TRBV2, with 8 positions matching TRBD1. With 6 bases clipped from V and 14 bases from J, the junction kept 12 bases outside the gene matches. The germline V gene has CDR1 SNHLY and CDR2 FYNNEI. This CDR3 spans 13 amino acids. The CDR3 loop is CASSPTGDPEEFF. CDR3 nucleotides: TGTGCCAGCAGCCCGACAGGGGATCCGGAGGAGTTCTTC.

The rearrangement joins TRBV3-1 (or the pseudogene TRBV3-2) to TRBJ1-5; possibly TRBD1 for D (6 bases). This CDR3 contains 15 residues. The germline V and J ends were trimmed by 0 bases and 4 bases, with 10 bases remaining between them. Germline CDR1 and CDR2: LGHDT and YNNKEL (reference sequence). As DNA, the CDR3 is TGTGCCAGCAGCCAAGAGACAGGCGTTAATCAGCCCCAGCATTTT. It translates to CASSQETGVNQPQHF.

The genes are TRBV4-1 and TRBJ2-3; 15 bases fit TRBD2. There are 17 residues in the CDR3. CDR1 is MGHRA and CDR2 is YSYEKL in the germline V gene. Unmatched junction bases numbered 6, after V lost 4 bases and J lost 4 bases. The CDR3 loop is CASSRGTSGRWADTQYF. The DNA for the CDR3 is TGCGCCAGCAGCCGTGGGACTAGCGGGAGGTGGGCAGATACGCAGTATTTT.

In this sample, this clone turned up once. This sequence joins TRBV5-1 and TRBJ2-7; 7 bases match TRBD1. The germline CDR1 and CDR2 sequences are SGHRS and YFSETQ. This CDR3 region has 14 residues. The trim removed 4 bases at V and 6 bases at J, leaving 10 bases unmatched. The CDR3 sequence: CASSPRQGGSEQYF. CDR3 nucleotide sequence: TGCGCCAGCAGCCCCCGACAGGGCGGATCCGAGCAGTACTTC.

This clone was seen just once. The chain recombines TRBV19 with TRBJ1-5; 8 bases are shared with TRBD1. The V and J ends lost 5 bases and 5 bases, in that order; junction bases with no gene match: 8. This CDR3 comprises 15 residues. Germline loops: CDR1 LNHDA, CDR2 SQIVND (reference sequence). DNA for the CDR3: TGTGCCAGTAGTCCCAGGACAGGGATCGATCAGCCCCAGCATTTT. This codes for CASSPRTGIDQPQHF. The entire variable domain, with the rest obtained from reference TRBV19 and TRBJ1-5, is as follows: DGGITQSPKYLFRKEGQNVTLSCEQNLNHDAMYWYRQDPGQGLRLIYYSQIVNDFQKGDIAEGYSVSREKKESFPLTVTSAQKNPTAFYLCASSPRTGIDQPQHFGDGTRLSIL.

J is TRBJ2-1 and V is TRBV4-1; 9 bases map to TRBD2. There are 16 residues in the CDR3. Germline values: CDR1 MGHRA, CDR2 YSYEKL. V was pared by 1 base and J by 4 bases, with 5 bases of the junction left unmatched. The CDR3 region is CASSQGDSGRYNEQFF. CDR3 bases: TGCGCCAGCAGCCAAGGCGATAGCGGGAGATACAATGAGCAGTTCTTC.

V gene TRBV29-1 combines with J gene TRBJ2-1; the match to TRBD2 covers 16 bases. The V gene end was trimmed by 6 bases and the J gene end by 2 bases; junction bases not matched to a gene: 10. CDR1 is SQVTM and CDR2 is ANQGSEA in the germline V gene. The CDR3 is made up of 18 amino acids. CDR3 region: CSVFGTSGRAGAYNEQFF. CDR3 sequence (DNA): TGCAGCGTCTTCGGGACTAGCGGGAGGGCCGGGGCCTACAATGAGCAGTTCTTC.

The chain links TRBV7-2 to TRBJ1-2, with 8 bases that match TRBD1. The germline CDR1 and CDR2 sequences are SGHTA and FQGNSA. V shed 3 bases and J 5 bases; nucleotides not matched to a gene: 14. The CDR3 sequence is 17 residues long. CDR3 sequence: CASSFFVTGTGPYGYTF. CDR3 in DNA: TGTGCCAGCAGCTTTTTCGTCACCGGGACAGGTCCGTATGGCTACACCTTC.

The V gene is TRBV10-3, the J gene TRBJ1-4; maybe TRBD1 (5 bases). Trimming pared 0 bases from V and 1 base from J, leaving 6 bases between. CDR3 length equals 15 residues. CDR1 ENHRY and CDR2 SYGVKD come from the germline V gene. CDR3 coding DNA: TGTGCCATCAGTGAGTCCGGGGGAACTAATGAAAAACTGTTTTTT. It translates to CAISESGGTNEKLFF.

The rearrangement uses TRBV25-1 and TRBJ1-5; D might be TRBD1 (6 bases). Germline V CDR1 and CDR2: MGHDK, SYGVNS. The V gene lost 8 bases and the J gene lost 4 bases, with 18 bases spanning the gap. This CDR3 contains 15 residues. CDR3 sequence (DNA): TGTGCCAGCTCCGGACAGATTGACCGGAATCAGCCCCAGCATTTT. It yields the protein CASSGQIDRNQPQHF. The complete variable domain, with remaining parts taken from reference TRBV25-1 and TRBJ1-5, reads EADIYQTPRYLVIGTGKKITLECSQTMGHDKMYWYQQDPGMELHLIHYSYGVNSTEKGDLSSESTVSRIRTEHFPLTLESARPSHTSQYLCASSGQIDRNQPQHFGDGTRLSIL.

The chain couples TRBV4-2 to TRBJ1-4; D is uncertain. Per the germline V gene, CDR1 is LGHNA and CDR2 is YNFKEQ. V was shortened by 4 bases and J by 0 bases, with 12 bases between the two germline ends. The CDR3 loop spans 16 amino acids. The CDR3 DNA is TGTGCCAGCAGCCCAGAAGACACTGCAACTAATGAAAAACTGTTTTTT. Translation: CASSPEDTATNEKLFF.

V is TRBV6-5 and J is TRBJ2-7; D perhaps matches TRBD1 (6 bases). CDR1 is MNHEY and CDR2 is SVGAGI in the germline V gene. V lost 10 bases and J 2 bases, leaving 15 bases between the germline ends. CDR3 size: 13 residues. CDR3 loop: CATLPRGTYEQYF. The CDR3 region has the DNA TGTGCCACTCTACCCAGGGGTACCTACGAGCAGTACTTC.

This clone appeared once. The chain links TRBV5-5 to TRBJ1-2; D gene unclear. V gave up 0 bases and J gave up 8 bases, with 11 bases separating them. CDR1 SGHKS and CDR2 YYEKEE come from the germline V gene (reference sequence). The CDR3 totals 13 residues. The CDR3 loop reads CASSLASTGGYTF. CDR3 bases: TGTGCCAGCAGCTTGGCGTCCACGGGAGGCTACACCTTC.

The chain carries TRBV10-3 and TRBJ1-2, with D perhaps TRBD1 (5 bases). This CDR3 has 14 residues. Germline V gene lookup returns CDR1 ENHRY and CDR2 SYGVKD. V was cut by 4 bases and J by 3 bases, with 12 bases left in between. The DNA of the CDR3 is TGTGCCATCAGTGCGTCGGGGACTGACTATGGCTACACCTTC. It encodes CAISASGTDYGYTF.

V is TRBV6-2 or TRBV6-3 and J is TRBJ2-1; D unresolved. Germline V CDR1 and CDR2: MNHEY, SVGEGT. V was clipped by 5 bases and J by 6 bases, with 17 bases between them. This CDR3 spans 15 amino acids. CDR3 loop: CASSQSRFGGNEQFF. In DNA, the CDR3 is TGTGCCAGCAGTCAATCCCGTTTCGGCGGCAATGAGCAGTTCTTC.

This chain uses TRBV9 with TRBJ2-5; TRBD2 might be the D (6 bases). V lost 0 bases to trimming and J lost 5 bases, with 14 bases between them. The germline CDR1 and CDR2 sequences are SGDLS and YYNGEE. This CDR3 spans 15 amino acids. CDR3 coding DNA: TGTGCCAGCAGCGTAGAAGCTGTCCTAGCGGAGACCCAGTACTTC. It is translated as CASSVEAVLAETQYF.